This TCR beta chain was observed in a study of regulatory T cells in long-lasting Graves disease. The CDR3 contains 12 residues. V was clipped by 10 bases and J by 3 bases, with 12 bases between them. The V gene's germline CDR1 is SEHNR and CDR2 FQNEAQ (reference sequence). At least ten counts were recorded for this clonotype. Its antigen remains unidentified. Noted time point: newly diagnosed GD, antithyroid drugs for less than 3 months. TCR sequences were obtained from RNA taken from PBMCs. Both iRepertoire HTBI primers and Arm-PCR of CDR3 regions were used to build the TCR beta libraries. A single record per CDR3 protein comes from TCRdb applying MiXCR to the multiplex PCR reads. There are 350,000 to 550,000 distinct CDR3 sequences in the sample; 15% occur only once, and approximately 16% lies in the top ten. Study observations and caveats: Compared with new cases, persistent Graves' patients showed reduced TCR diversity.

The same specimen was also included in a second study, on T cells in Graves' hyperthyroidism and ophthalmopathy.

This sequence joins TRBV7-9 and TRBJ1-1; TRBD1 is a possible D gene (5 bases). This sequence originates from a woman in her twenties or thirties with Graves disease. The sequencing here drew on peripheral blood mononuclear cells (PBMCs), taken at new diagnosis, from a patient treated with antithyroid drugs. The CDR3 spells CATSAGDTEAFF. The CDR3 region has the DNA TGTGCCACCTCGGCGGGGGACACTGAAGCTTTCTTT.